This T cell receptor (beta chain) stems from a study of CD8+ T cells in alopecia areata. In each case, RNA was isolated and then reverse transcribed into cDNA as the sequencing template. Clones were read by immunoSEQ multiplex PCR, and TCRdb kept only the in-frame ones, dropping some. This table holds over 150,000 clones, approximately 53% found once. Only a few counts were recorded for this clone. Antigen specificity is unknown. The study, taken as a whole, reports: Although TCR sharing was seen in mice, sharing across patients was less clear, possibly for HLA-related reasons. Clonality in lesional scalp, especially alopecia totalis/universalis, exceeded that of normal scalp. There were also resident alphabeta T cells of normal skin sequenced in scalp samples.

PBMCs provided sorted CD4+ and CD8+ T cells. Germline CDR1 SEHNR, CDR2 FQNEAQ (reference sequence). The CDR3 length is 13 residues. V lost 5 bases to trimming and J lost 1 base, with 8 bases between them. Sequencing was carried out using CD8+ T cells sorted from blood. This rearrangement joins TRBV7-9 to TRBJ1-1, with D unclear. The clonotype comes from a human donor in good health. The CDR3 sequence: CASSHQPNTEAFF. The CDR3 DNA is TGTGCCAGCAGCCACCAACCGAACACTGAAGCTTTCTTT.